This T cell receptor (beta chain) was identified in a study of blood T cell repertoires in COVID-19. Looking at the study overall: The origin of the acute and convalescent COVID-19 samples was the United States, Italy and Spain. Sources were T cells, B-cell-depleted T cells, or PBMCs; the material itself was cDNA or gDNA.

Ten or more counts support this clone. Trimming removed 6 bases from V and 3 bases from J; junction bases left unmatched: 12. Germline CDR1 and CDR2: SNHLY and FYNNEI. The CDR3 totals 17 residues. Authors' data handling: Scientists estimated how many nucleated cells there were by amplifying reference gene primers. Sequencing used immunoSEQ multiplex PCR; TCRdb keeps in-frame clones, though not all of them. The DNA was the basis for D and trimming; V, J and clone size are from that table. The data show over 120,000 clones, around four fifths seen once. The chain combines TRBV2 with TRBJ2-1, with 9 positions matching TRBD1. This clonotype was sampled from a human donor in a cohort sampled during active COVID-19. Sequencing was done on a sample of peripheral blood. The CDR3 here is CASRFSPGQGIYNEQFF. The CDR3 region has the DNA TGTGCCAGCAGATTCTCACCGGGACAGGGAATCTACAATGAGCAGTTCTTC.